This T cell receptor beta chain was sequenced in a study of OX40 agonist ivuxolimab in advanced cancers. General study points: Partial responders receiving 0.1-3.0 mg/kg showed among the lowest clonal expansion. Relative to CD4+ cells, CD8+ T cells on average had more expanded clones.

CDR1 is SGHRS, CDR2 YFSETQ, per germline. V was clipped by 6 bases and J by 1 base, with 9 bases between them. The CDR3 extends over 13 amino acids. Repertoires were generated with immunoSEQ multiplex PCR, while TCRdb's copy carries only in-frame clones and drops some. The repertoire holds some 59,000 clones, with around 84% as singletons. This clone was detected only a few times. What it binds is unknown. The V call is TRBV5-1, the J call TRBJ2-3; D ambiguous. The input for sequencing was CD4+ or CD8+ T cells sorted from blood, taken in a trial of the OX40 agonist ivuxolimab. The clonotype originates from an adult with an advanced solid tumor such as melanoma, head and neck, liver or kidney cancer. The DNA of the CDR3 is TGCGCCAGCAACCCAACAGGCACAGATACGCAGTATTTT. Translation gives CASNPTGTDTQYF.